Described below is a single T cell receptor beta chain sequence and its context. Its antigen remains unknown. Vbeta (60) and Jbeta (13) primers were used in the PCR. Using immunoSEQ multiplex PCR, the repertoire was profiled, and TCRdb retains in-frame clones only, with some absent. Its table lists about 54,000 clones. The data were obtained in a study of cytomegalovirus exposure and HLA in healthy donors. Study background: The approximately 120 million unique TCR beta sequences, from 150 million to 200 million T cells, were found by an earlier analysis. Genotyping showed approximately 81% of 350 to 400 donors falling in the Caucasian-associated ancestry cluster.

Points from the study as a whole: Association with HLA alleles at 0.05 false discovery rate was found for approximately 18,000 TCR beta sequences in a later analysis. Among the most significant clusters, several appeared linked to common viral pathogens in a later analysis.

Germline CDR1 is SGHAT and CDR2 is FQNNGV. V lost 5 bases and J lost 9, with 20 bases in between. This CDR3 spans 14 amino acids. The clonotype comes from a woman aged 35 to 49 in good health and CMV-seronegative. The sequenced sample consisted of PBMCs. The chain recombines TRBV11-2 with TRBJ2-7; tentatively, D is TRBD1 (5 bases). For the CDR3, the DNA is TGTGCCAGCAGCGAAGGGGTGACAGCAGGGCGGCAGTACTTC. Amino acid sequence: CASSEGVTAGRQYF.